The 31 T cell receptor beta chains below were found in one sample sequenced in a study of shared clonotypes between healthy human individuals. Terminally differentiated effector memory CD45RA+ cells were excluded from the naive CD8 cells, which were CD45RO-negative and positively selected for CCR7. Profiling relied on immunoSEQ multiplex PCR, and the TCRdb table lists in-frame clones only, not all of them. Found here are 1.5 million to 2.5 million clones, over 85% of them singletons; the top ten hold under 1.5%. Sequencing was performed on naive CD8+ T cells sorted from blood. The receptors derive from a man aged 18 to 35 in good health.

This clone was counted once. In nucleotides, the CDR3 is TGTGCTAGTGGTTTGGGGGGGGACAGGGATACGCAGTATTTT. Translation: CASGLGGDRDTQYF. J is TRBJ2-3 and V is TRBV12-5, with 8 nucleotides matching TRBD1. Trimming cost V 1 base and J 6 bases; bases outside gene matches: 3. CDR1 and CDR2 (germline): LGHNT, FRNRAP. The CDR3 totals 14 residues. The full variable domain, its missing parts supplied by reference TRBV12-5 and TRBJ2-3, is DARVTQTPRHKVTEMGQEVTMRCQPILGHNTVFWYRQTMMQGLELLAYFRNRAPLDDSGMPKDRFSAEMPDATLATLKIQPSEPRDSAVYFCASGLGGDRDTQYFGPGTRLTVL.

This chain links TRBV27 with TRBJ1-2; 9 bases align to TRBD1. Germline CDR1 reads MNHEY; CDR2 reads SMNVEV (reference sequence). CDR3 length: 13 residues. Trimming cost V 8 bases and J 9 bases; bases outside gene matches: 10. This CDR3 reads CASSGTGSESYTF. As DNA, the CDR3 is TGTGCCAGCTCCGGGACAGGGAGTGAAAGCTACACCTTC.

The rearrangement uses TRBV7-9 and TRBJ1-4; D is uncertain. This CDR3 is built from 12 residues. Germline CDR1 SEHNR, CDR2 FQNEAQ (reference sequence). The V gene lost 2 bases and the J gene lost 8 bases, with 6 bases spanning the gap. For the CDR3, the DNA is TGTGCCAGCAGCTTAATAGGGGAAAAACTGTTTTTT. Amino acids: CASSLIGEKLFF.

This rearrangement joins TRBV5-8 to TRBJ1-1, with 7 bases identical to TRBD1. In germline, CDR1 is SGHTS, CDR2 YDEGEE. With 4 bases clipped from V and 0 bases from J, the junction kept 3 bases outside the gene matches. CDR3 length equals 14 residues. The DNA for the CDR3 is TGTGCCAGCAGCGCGGGACAGTTGAACACTGAAGCTTTCTTT. Amino acid sequence: CASSAGQLNTEAFF.

This clone is a singleton in its sample. The chain is built from TRBV5-6 and TRBJ2-3, with 11 bases matching TRBD1. The V gene end was trimmed by 0 bases and the J gene end by 2 bases; junction bases not matched to a gene: 5. Germline values: CDR1 SGHDT, CDR2 YYEEEE. CDR3 length: 17 amino acids. CDR3 amino acids: CASSLEPGQGVTDTQYF. The CDR3, as DNA: TGTGCCAGCAGCTTGGAGCCGGGACAGGGGGTCACAGATACGCAGTATTTT.

V and J are TRBV4-1 and TRBJ1-2, with 7 nucleotides matching TRBD1. V was pared by 4 bases and J by 7 bases, with 12 bases of the junction left unmatched. CDR3 length: 15 amino acids. CDR1 and CDR2 (germline): MGHRA, YSYEKL. CDR3 nucleotide sequence: TGCGCCAGCAGCCTAAACTCTGAAGGGGGCGCTGGCTACACCTTC. It specifies CASSLNSEGGAGYTF.

This rearrangement joins TRBV7-9 to TRBJ2-7, with a tentative D call TRBD2 (5 bases). CDR1 is SEHNR, CDR2 FQNEAQ, per germline (reference sequence). There are 19 residues in the CDR3. V lost 5 bases and J 3 bases, leaving 29 bases between the germline ends. CDR3 residues: CASSPSFGLAPRINYEQYF. DNA of the CDR3: TGTGCCAGCAGCCCTAGTTTTGGGCTAGCTCCACGTATCAACTACGAGCAGTACTTC.

The V gene is TRBV4-3, the J gene TRBJ1-1; D is ambiguous. The V gene's germline CDR1 is LGHNA and CDR2 YSLEER. The CDR3 totals 14 residues. Trimming took off 4 bases at V and 1 base at J, with 10 bases between the two ends. CDR3 in DNA: TGCGCCAGCAGCCCCACGATGGGGAACACTGAAGCTTTCTTT. Its protein is CASSPTMGNTEAFF.

As for this clone: Other nucleotide sequences in the sample specify the same CDR3. J is TRBJ2-7 and V is TRBV30; D might be TRBD2 (5 bases). This CDR3 region has 13 residues. Looked up from germline, CDR1 is GTSNPN and CDR2 is SVGIG (reference sequence). Trimming shortened V by 2 bases and J by 0 bases, and 8 bases separated the two germline ends. CDR3 nucleotides: TGTGCCTGGAGTTCCGGGGACTCCTACGAGCAGTACTTC. Translated: CAWSSGDSYEQYF.

The genes are TRBV14 and TRBJ2-7; tentatively, D is TRBD1 (6 bases). The germline V and J ends were trimmed by 2 bases and 0 bases, with 11 bases remaining between them. CDR1 and CDR2 from the germline V gene are SGHDN and FVKESK. The CDR3 is 15 amino acids. This CDR3 reads CASSQNPRGSYEQYF. CDR3 DNA sequence: TGTGCCAGCAGCCAAAACCCCAGGGGCTCCTACGAGCAGTACTTC.

The chain combines TRBV19 with TRBJ1-6; 8 bases are shared with TRBD1. In germline, CDR1 is LNHDA, CDR2 SQIVND (reference sequence). The ends lost 6 bases at V and 0 bases at J; junction bases unmatched: 13. The CDR3 is made up of 19 amino acids. The CDR3 nucleotides are TGTGCCAGTAGCCTACTACCCAGGGGGCCGAGCTCCTATAATTCACCCCTCCACTTT. Protein sequence: CASSLLPRGPSSYNSPLHF.

The chain has TRBV21-1 and TRBJ1-2; the D call of TRBD1 is as the table states it, not checked on the DNA. TRBV21-1 corresponds to a pseudogene. This CDR3 is built from 14 residues. The DNA for the CDR3 is TGTGCCAGCACCCATAGGACAGGAAGCTATGGCTACACCTTC. Its translation: CASTHRTGSYGYTF.

This clone was observed a single time. The same CDR3 can be traced to other DNA sequences in this sample. V and J are TRBV30 and TRBJ1-1; TRBD1 is a possible D gene (5 bases). V was clipped by 0 bases and J by 5 bases, with 10 bases between them. The CDR3 extends over 13 amino acids. Germline assignment: CDR1 GTSNPN and CDR2 SVGIG (reference sequence). This CDR3 reads CAWSVRGVTEAFF. The CDR3 DNA follows: TGTGCCTGGAGTGTACGGGGGGTTACTGAAGCTTTCTTT.

This clone was seen a single time. The rearrangement joins TRBV9 to TRBJ1-5; D possibly corresponds to TRBD1 (5 bases). The CDR3 length is 15 residues. Germline assignment: CDR1 SGDLS and CDR2 YYNGEE. Trimming removed 5 bases from V and 1 base from J, with 13 bases in between. The CDR3, as DNA: TGTGCCAGCAGTCCAGAGGGGTTGAGCAATCAGCCCCAGCATTTT. This codes for CASSPEGLSNQPQHF.

CDR3 in amino acids: CASSLVTGANTEAFF. CDR3 in DNA: TGTGCCAGCAGCTTAGTTACGGGGGCGAACACTGAAGCTTTCTTT. The chain is built from TRBV11-2 and TRBJ1-1; the D gene is possibly TRBD1 (6 bases). V was clipped by 1 base and J by 1 base, with 10 bases between them. Germline CDR1 and CDR2: SGHAT and FQNNGV. The CDR3 totals 15 residues.

The CDR3 DNA follows: TGTGCCAGCAGCGGCCGGGACAACAAACACAATGAGCAGTTCTTC. This gives the protein CASSGRDNKHNEQFF. The V and J genes are TRBV7-2 and TRBJ2-1; maybe TRBD1 (6 bases). Looked up from germline, CDR1 is SGHTA and CDR2 is FQGNSA. Deletions cut 5 bases from V and 5 bases from J, with 16 bases between. The length of the CDR3 is 15 residues.

This sequence joins TRBV11-2 and TRBJ1-5; TRBD1 agrees at 9 bases. The CDR3 totals 20 residues. The V and J ends lost 0 bases and 4 bases, in that order; junction bases with no gene match: 16. CDR1 and CDR2 (germline): SGHAT, FQNNGV. The CDR3 nucleotides read TGTGCCAGCAGCTTAGAGGGAGGCCGGGACAGGGTGGGACAGAATCAGCCCCAGCATTTT. Translating gives CASSLEGGRDRVGQNQPQHF.

The gene calls are TRBV30 and TRBJ1-2; TRBD1 might be the D (6 bases). The length of the CDR3 is 15 residues. CDR1 and CDR2 (germline): GTSNPN, SVGIG (reference sequence). V lost 3 bases, J lost 5 bases, and 19 bases lay in between. The CDR3 coding sequence is TGTGCCTGGAGGGGGGCCGGCTCCTTGGGGTATGGCTACACCTTC. Amino acids: CAWRGAGSLGYGYTF.

The chain carries TRBV2 and TRBJ1-6; D possibly corresponds to TRBD1 (5 bases). The CDR3 length is 17 residues. The germline V gene has CDR1 SNHLY and CDR2 FYNNEI. V was shortened by 1 base and J by 0 bases, with 10 bases between the two germline ends. As DNA, the CDR3 is TGTGCCAGCAGTGAAGTGGCAGGGCTCTCCTATAATTCACCCCTCCACTTT. Its protein product is CASSEVAGLSYNSPLHF.

The V gene is TRBV2, the J gene TRBJ2-7, with D perhaps matching TRBD1 (6 bases). V was cut by 5 bases and J by 3 bases, with 20 bases left in between. Looked up from germline, CDR1 is SNHLY and CDR2 is FYNNEI. The CDR3 consists of 16 residues. CDR3 sequence (DNA): TGTGCCAGCAGTCGTAGGGGGAAAGACTCGTTCTACGAGCAGTACTTC. Amino acid sequence: CASSRRGKDSFYEQYF.

CDR3 protein: CASSLRQGGNQPQHF. The CDR3 DNA reads as TGCGCCAGCAGTCTTAGACAGGGGGGCAATCAGCCCCAGCATTTT. The chain employs TRBV23-1 and TRBJ1-5; 9 nucleotides line up with TRBD1. TRBV23-1 is assigned to the ORF class and has an uncertain function. The CDR3 runs to 15 residues. V was pared by 4 bases and J by 2 bases, with 3 bases of the junction left unmatched.

The genes are TRBV2 and TRBJ2-3; 8 bases fit TRBD2. V was clipped by 2 bases and J by 2 bases; unmatched bases: 6. The CDR3 is 16 amino acids. CDR1 SNHLY and CDR2 FYNNEI come from the germline V gene. The CDR3 sequence: CASSELASGLTDTQYF. The CDR3 DNA sequence: TGTGCCAGCAGTGAACTGGCTAGCGGGCTCACAGATACGCAGTATTTT.

The chain recombines TRBV7-2 with TRBJ2-7, with D possibly TRBD1 on 6 matching bases. This CDR3 region has 16 residues. Germline CDR1 and CDR2: SGHTA and FQGNSA. Trimming cost V 1 base and J 5 bases, with 18 bases left between them. CDR3 nucleotides: TGTGCCAGCAGCTTAGAAGGGACACTGAGGGGCGACGAGCAGTACTTC. Translation: CASSLEGTLRGDEQYF.

J is TRBJ2-2 and V is TRBV15; the D is unclear. CDR3 length: 15 amino acids. With 3 bases removed from V and 3 bases from J, the gap between germline ends came to 11 bases. CDR1 LNHNV and CDR2 YYDKDF come from the germline V gene (reference sequence). The CDR3 nucleotides are TGTGCCACCAGCAGTCTGGGTGGGGACACCGGGGAGCTGTTTTTT. It encodes CATSSLGGDTGELFF. The full variable domain, rest sourced from reference TRBV15 and TRBJ2-2, is DAMVIQNPRYQVTQFGKPVTLSCSQTLNHNVMYWYQQKSSQAPKLLFHYYDKDFNNEADTPDNFQSRRPNTSFCFLDIRSPGLGDTAMYLCATSSLGGDTGELFFGEGSRLTVL.

This chain uses TRBV7-2 with TRBJ2-7; D not resolved. The CDR3 spans 14 residues. Between the trimmed V and J ends, which lost 3 bases and 2 bases, there was a span of 11 bases. Germline-derived CDR1 and CDR2 are SGHTA and FQGNSA. In DNA, the CDR3 is TGTGCCAGCAGCTTCGGAAGGAGTGCCTACGAGCAGTACTTC. Translated: CASSFGRSAYEQYF.

In the case of this clone: Other DNA sequences of this sample code for an identical CDR3. The chain employs TRBV11-3 and TRBJ2-7, with no clear D. Germline V gives CDR1 SGHNT, CDR2 YENEEA. V gave up 3 bases and J gave up 1 base, with 7 bases separating them. The CDR3 sequence is 13 residues long. Here the CDR3 DNA reads TGTGCCAGCAGCTTGGGCTCTTCCTACGAGCAGTACTTC. Translating gives CASSLGSSYEQYF.

Remarks on this clone: Other DNA sequences of this sample code for an identical CDR3. The rearrangement uses TRBV10-3 and TRBJ2-3, with D uncertain. V was trimmed by 3 bases and J by 5 bases, leaving 3 bases between them. CDR1 and CDR2 (germline): ENHRY, SYGVKD. The CDR3 runs to 11 residues. The CDR3 reads CAISEGDTQYF. The CDR3 nucleotides read TGTGCCATCAGTGAAGGAGATACGCAGTATTTT.

The genes are TRBV7-9 and TRBJ2-3, with D possibly being TRBD1 (5 bases). The CDR3 is made up of 11 amino acids. Trimming pared 0 bases from V and 11 bases from J, leaving 6 bases between. CDR1 and CDR2 from the germline V gene are SEHNR and FQNEAQ (reference sequence). The CDR3 region is CASSLAQGQYF. Written as DNA, the CDR3 is TGTGCCAGCAGCTTAGCCCAGGGGCAGTATTTT. The full variable domain, completed using reference TRBV7-9 and TRBJ2-3, is DTGVSQNPRHKITKRGQNVTFRCDPISEHNRLYWYRQTLGQGPEFLTYFQNEAQLEKSRLLSDRFSAERPKGSFSTLEIQRTEQGDSAMYLCASSLAQGQYFGPGTRLTVL.

The CDR3 coding sequence is TGTGCCAGCACCCCCCCCCTGGACAGGGACACTGAAGCTTTCTTT. It encodes CASTPPLDRDTEAFF. V is TRBV7-9 and J is TRBJ1-1, with TRBD1 identical over 8 bases. After removal of 7 bases from V and 3 bases from J, the junction contained 10 bases not matched to a gene. CDR1 SEHNR and CDR2 FQNEAQ come from the germline V gene (reference sequence). The CDR3 consists of 15 residues.

The genes are TRBV7-9 and TRBJ2-7; TRBD1 matches at 7 bases. The CDR3 consists of 15 residues. Germline CDR1 is SEHNR and CDR2 is FQNEAQ (reference sequence). After removal of 5 bases from V and 2 bases from J, the junction contained 9 bases not matched to a gene. The CDR3 sequence is CASSTPRTGPYEQYF. CDR3 coding DNA: TGTGCCAGCAGCACCCCCCGGACAGGACCCTACGAGCAGTACTTC.

For this clone: Within the sample, other DNA sequences also encode this same CDR3. The chain couples TRBV5-6 to TRBJ1-3, with D unclear. With 4 bases removed from V and 0 bases from J, the gap between germline ends came to 8 bases. The germline V gene encodes CDR1 SGHDT and CDR2 YYEEEE. The CDR3 consists of 14 residues. The CDR3 is CASSLGSSGNTIYF. The DNA of the CDR3 is TGTGCCAGCAGCCTGGGATCCTCTGGAAACACCATATATTTT.